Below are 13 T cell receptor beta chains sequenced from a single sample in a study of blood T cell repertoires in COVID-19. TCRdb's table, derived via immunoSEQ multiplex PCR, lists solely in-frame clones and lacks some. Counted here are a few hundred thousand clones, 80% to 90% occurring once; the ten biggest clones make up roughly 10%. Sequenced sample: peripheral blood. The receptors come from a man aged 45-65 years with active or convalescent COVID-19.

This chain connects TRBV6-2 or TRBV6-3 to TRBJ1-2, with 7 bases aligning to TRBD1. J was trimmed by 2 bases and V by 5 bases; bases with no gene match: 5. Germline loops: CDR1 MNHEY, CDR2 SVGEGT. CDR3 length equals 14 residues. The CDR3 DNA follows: TGTGCCAGCAGTGACAGGGCCGAAAACTATGGCTACACCTTC. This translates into CASSDRAENYGYTF.

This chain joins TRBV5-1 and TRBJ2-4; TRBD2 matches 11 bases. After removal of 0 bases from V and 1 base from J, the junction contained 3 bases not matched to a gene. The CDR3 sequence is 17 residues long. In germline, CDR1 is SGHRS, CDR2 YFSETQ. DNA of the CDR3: TGCGCCAGCAGCTTGGCGGCTAGCGGGGGGGCCAAAAACATTCAGTACTTC. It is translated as CASSLAASGGAKNIQYF.

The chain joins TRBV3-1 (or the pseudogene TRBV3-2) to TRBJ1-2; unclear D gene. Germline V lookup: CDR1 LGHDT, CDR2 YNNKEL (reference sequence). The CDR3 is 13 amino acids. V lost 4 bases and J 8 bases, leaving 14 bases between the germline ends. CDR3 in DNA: TGTGCCAGCAGCCCCCCGGGTAGGTGGGGCTACACCTTC. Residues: CASSPPGRWGYTF.

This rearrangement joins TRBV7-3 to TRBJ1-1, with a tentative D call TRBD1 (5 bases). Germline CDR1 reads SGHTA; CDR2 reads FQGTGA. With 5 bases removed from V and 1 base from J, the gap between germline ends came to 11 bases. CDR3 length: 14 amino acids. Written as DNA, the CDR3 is TGTGCCAGCAGCACAGGTGAGAGGAACACTGAAGCTTTCTTT. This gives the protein CASSTGERNTEAFF.

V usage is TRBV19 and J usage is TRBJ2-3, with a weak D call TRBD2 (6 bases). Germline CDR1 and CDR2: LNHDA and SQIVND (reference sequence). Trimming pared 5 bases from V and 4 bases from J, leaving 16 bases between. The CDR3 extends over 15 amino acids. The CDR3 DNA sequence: TGTGCCAGTAGTTCAATCCGGGACTTAGCAGATACGCAGTATTTT. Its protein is CASSSIRDLADTQYF.

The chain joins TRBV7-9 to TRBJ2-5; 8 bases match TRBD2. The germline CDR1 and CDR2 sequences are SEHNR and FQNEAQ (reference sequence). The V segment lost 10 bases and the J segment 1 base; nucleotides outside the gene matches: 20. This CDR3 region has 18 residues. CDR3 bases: TGTGCCACCGGCACAGGGAGGCTTTCCCGGGGGGGCCAAGAGACCCAGTACTTC. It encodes CATGTGRLSRGGQETQYF. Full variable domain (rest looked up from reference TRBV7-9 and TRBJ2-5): DTGVSQNPRHKITKRGQNVTFRCDPISEHNRLYWYRQTLGQGPEFLTYFQNEAQLEKSRLLSDRFSAERPKGSFSTLEIQRTEQGDSAMYLCATGTGRLSRGGQETQYFGPGTRLLVL.

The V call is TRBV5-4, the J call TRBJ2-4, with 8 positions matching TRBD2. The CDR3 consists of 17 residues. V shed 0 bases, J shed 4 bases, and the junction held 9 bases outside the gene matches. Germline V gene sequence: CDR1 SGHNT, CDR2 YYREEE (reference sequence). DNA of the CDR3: TGTGCCAGCAGCTTGGACCCTAGCGGGCTTAAAAAAAACATTCAGTACTTC. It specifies CASSLDPSGLKKNIQYF.

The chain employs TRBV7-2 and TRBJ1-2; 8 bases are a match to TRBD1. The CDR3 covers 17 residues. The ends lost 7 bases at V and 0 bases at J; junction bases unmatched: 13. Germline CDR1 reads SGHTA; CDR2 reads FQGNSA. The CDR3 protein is CASITWGQAVSNYGYTF. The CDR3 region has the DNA TGTGCCAGCATTACCTGGGGACAGGCAGTTTCTAACTATGGCTACACCTTC.

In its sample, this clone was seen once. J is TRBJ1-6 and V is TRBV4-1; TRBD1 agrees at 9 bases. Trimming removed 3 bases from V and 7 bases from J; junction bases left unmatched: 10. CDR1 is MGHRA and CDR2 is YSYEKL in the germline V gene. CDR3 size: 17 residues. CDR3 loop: CASSQRTGAKWNSPLHF. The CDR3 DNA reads TGCGCCAGCAGCCAGAGGACAGGGGCAAAGTGGAATTCACCCCTCCACTTT.

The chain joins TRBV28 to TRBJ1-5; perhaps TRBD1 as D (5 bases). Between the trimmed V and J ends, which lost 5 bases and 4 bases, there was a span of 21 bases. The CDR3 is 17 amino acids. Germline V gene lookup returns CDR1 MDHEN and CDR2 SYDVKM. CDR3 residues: CASSAPREGSGNQPQHF. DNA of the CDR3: TGTGCCAGCAGTGCCCCCAGGGAAGGGTCCGGAAATCAGCCCCAGCATTTT. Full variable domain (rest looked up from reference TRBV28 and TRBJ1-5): DVKVTQSSRYLVKRTGEKVFLECVQDMDHENMFWYRQDPGLGLRLIYFSYDVKMKEKGDIPEGYSVSREKKERFSLILESASTNQTSMYLCASSAPREGSGNQPQHFGDGTRLSIL.

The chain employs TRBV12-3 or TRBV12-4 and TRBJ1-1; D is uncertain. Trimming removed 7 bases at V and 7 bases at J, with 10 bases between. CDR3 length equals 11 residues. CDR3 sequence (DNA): TGTGCCAGCACCCCCGGGGTTGAAGCTTTCTTT. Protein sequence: CASTPGVEAFF.

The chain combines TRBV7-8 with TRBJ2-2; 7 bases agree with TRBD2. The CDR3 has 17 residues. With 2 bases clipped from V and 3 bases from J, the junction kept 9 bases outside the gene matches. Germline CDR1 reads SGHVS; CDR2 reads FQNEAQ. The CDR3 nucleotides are TGTGCCAGCAGCTTATCCCTGGGAGGGGCGGACACCGGGGAGCTGTTTTTT. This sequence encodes CASSLSLGGADTGELFF.

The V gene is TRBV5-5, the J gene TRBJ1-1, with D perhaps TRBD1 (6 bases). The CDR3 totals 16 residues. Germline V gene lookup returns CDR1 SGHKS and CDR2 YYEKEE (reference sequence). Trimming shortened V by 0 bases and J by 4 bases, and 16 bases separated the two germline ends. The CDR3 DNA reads TGTGCCAGCAGCTTGGTAGCGGGCAGGGGCGGCACTGAAGCTTTCTTT. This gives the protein CASSLVAGRGGTEAFF.